Shown below are 13 T cell receptor beta chains from a single sample sequenced in a study of shared clonotypes between healthy human individuals. Here immunoSEQ multiplex PCR was the method, and the copy in TCRdb shows in-frame clones only, minus some. The sample includes over 2,000,000 clones, 93% seen only once; the top ten take approximately 1.6%. CD8 cells classed as naive were CD45RO-negative and positively selected for CCR7, excluding terminally differentiated effector memory CD45RA+ cells. The sequenced sample was naive CD8+ T cells from PBMCs. The receptors shown here come from a man in his late teens or twenties in good health. Some clones in this sample may be carry-over from other donors' samples.

V and J are TRBV6-6 and TRBJ2-7; the D call may be TRBD1 or TRBD2 (5 bases each). This CDR3 is built from 13 residues. Germline CDR1 is MNHNY and CDR2 is SVGAGI (reference sequence). Trimming removed 0 bases at V and 8 bases at J, with 11 bases between. CDR3: CASSYSFGAQQYF. The CDR3 bases are TGTGCCAGCAGTTACTCCTTCGGGGCCCAGCAGTACTTC.

Remarks on this clone: Other DNA sequences of this sample code for an identical CDR3. This chain uses TRBV19 with TRBJ2-7, with D hard to call. V gave up 1 base and J gave up 4 bases, with 8 bases separating them. The CDR3 length is 13 residues. Looked up from germline, CDR1 is LNHDA and CDR2 is SQIVND (reference sequence). CDR3 sequence: CASSIGLTYEQYF. For the CDR3, the DNA is TGTGCCAGTAGTATAGGCTTGACTTACGAGCAGTACTTC. The full variable domain, completed using reference TRBV19 and TRBJ2-7, is DGGITQSPKYLFRKEGQNVTLSCEQNLNHDAMYWYRQDPGQGLRLIYYSQIVNDFQKGDIAEGYSVSREKKESFPLTVTSAQKNPTAFYLCASSIGLTYEQYFGPGTRLTVT.

This clone was found a few times. The rearrangement uses TRBV7-9 and TRBJ1-4, with D maybe TRBD1 (5 bases). The CDR3 spans 15 residues. The germline gives CDR1 SEHNR, CDR2 FQNEAQ (reference sequence). Deletions cut 3 bases from V and 7 bases from J, with 15 bases between. The CDR3 DNA follows: TGTGCCAGCAGCTTGGCCGACAGAGTGGGTGAAAAACTGTTTTTT. Encoded protein: CASSLADRVGEKLFF.

The chain carries TRBV10-2 and TRBJ2-5, with no clear D. Germline assignment: CDR1 WSHSY and CDR2 SAAADI. V lost 2 bases to trimming and J lost 4 bases, with 8 bases between them. There are 13 residues in the CDR3. The CDR3 DNA reads as TGCGCCAGCAGTGAGCTGGGCCTAGAGACCCAGTACTTC. Amino acids: CASSELGLETQYF.

This clone showed up just once. The chain recombines TRBV9 with TRBJ2-1, with TRBD2 as a possible D gene (5 bases). Germline lookup yields CDR1 SGDLS and CDR2 YYNGEE. This CDR3 is built from 16 residues. V gave up 0 bases and J gave up 2 bases, with 12 bases separating them. This chain's CDR3 is CASSVDLEGPYNEQFF. Written as DNA, the CDR3 is TGTGCCAGCAGCGTAGACCTAGAGGGCCCCTACAATGAGCAGTTCTTC.

The chain employs TRBV7-9 and TRBJ1-2, with D unclear. V lost 0 bases to trimming and J lost 5 bases, with 7 bases between them. The length of the CDR3 is 13 residues. Germline CDR1 and CDR2: SEHNR and FQNEAQ (reference sequence). DNA of the CDR3: TGTGCCAGCAGCTTAGCTGCGCAATATGGCTACACCTTC. This translates into CASSLAAQYGYTF. The full variable domain, rest sourced from reference TRBV7-9 and TRBJ1-2, is DTGVSQNPRHKITKRGQNVTFRCDPISEHNRLYWYRQTLGQGPEFLTYFQNEAQLEKSRLLSDRFSAERPKGSFSTLEIQRTEQGDSAMYLCASSLAAQYGYTFGSGTRLTVV.

The rearrangement links TRBV10-2 to TRBJ2-1, with 14 bases identical to TRBD2. This CDR3 contains 15 residues. J was trimmed by 9 bases and V by 8 bases; bases with no gene match: 9. Germline assignment: CDR1 WSHSY and CDR2 SAAADI. The CDR3 is CASVAGTSGRTEQFF. The CDR3 DNA sequence: TGCGCCAGCGTGGCCGGGACTAGCGGGAGAACTGAGCAGTTCTTC.

The chain recombines TRBV7-2 with TRBJ2-5; D possibly corresponds to TRBD2 (5 bases). V was shortened by 5 bases and J by 3 bases, with 10 bases between the two germline ends. Germline CDR1 is SGHTA and CDR2 is FQGNSA. This CDR3 spans 13 amino acids. CDR3 residues: CASSVPLEETQYF. The DNA of the CDR3 is TGTGCCAGCAGCGTTCCACTAGAAGAGACCCAGTACTTC.

The chain is built from TRBV6-1 and TRBJ2-1; 8 bases agree with TRBD1. The CDR3 runs 15 residues. The V segment lost 7 bases and the J segment 2 bases; nucleotides outside the gene matches: 7. Germline CDR1 and CDR2: MNHNS and SASEGT. CDR3 amino acids: CASKTDRAPYNEQFF. The CDR3 nucleotides read TGTGCCAGCAAGACGGACAGGGCCCCCTACAATGAGCAGTTCTTC.

About this clone: A read error may produce the germline difference seen at one junction end. CDR3 region: CSVQEGSLRYF. The CDR3 coding sequence is TGCAGCGTTCAAGAGGGGTCCTTGAGGTACTTC. The chain carries TRBV29-1 and TRBJ2-7; D tentatively reads TRBD1 or TRBD2 (5 bases each). Germline V gene lookup returns CDR1 SQVTM and CDR2 ANQGSEA. The CDR3 loop spans 11 amino acids.

The chain employs TRBV5-6 and TRBJ1-2; TRBD1 might be the D (6 bases). Trimming cost V 3 bases and J 8 bases, with 14 bases left between them. The germline V gene has CDR1 SGHDT and CDR2 YYEEEE. The CDR3 has 13 residues. This chain's CDR3 is CASSSPMGGGYTF. DNA of the CDR3: TGTGCCAGCAGCTCCCCGATGGGGGGCGGCTACACCTTC.

The chain links TRBV4-3 to TRBJ2-1; D uncertain. This CDR3 comprises 17 residues. V dropped 4 bases and J dropped 0 bases, with 16 bases sitting between them. Germline assignment: CDR1 LGHNA and CDR2 YSLEER. CDR3 coding DNA: TGCGCCAGCAGCCCGGGCACCGGAAGCAGCTCCTACAATGAGCAGTTCTTC. Residues: CASSPGTGSSSYNEQFF.

The CDR3, as DNA: TGTGCCAGTAGTATTCTAGACGGAGACTACGAGCAGTACTTC. Translation: CASSILDGDYEQYF. The V gene is TRBV19, the J gene TRBJ2-7; no reliable D call. The CDR3 has 14 amino acids. Germline CDR1 is LNHDA and CDR2 is SQIVND (reference sequence). V lost 3 bases, J lost 3 bases, and 12 bases lay in between.